Each of the 32 T cell receptor beta chains below was sequenced from the same sample in a study of T cells in Graves' hyperthyroidism and ophthalmopathy. Amplified TCR beta CDR3 regions derived from RNA transcripts. The HTBI primer set drove a first-round RT-PCR of the TCR CDR3. Each CDR3 protein gets one entry after TCRdb re-called the multiplex PCR reads with MiXCR. The sample carries hundreds of thousands of distinct CDR3 sequences, 45% recorded once. Sequenced: peripheral blood or thyroid tissue (not recorded which). Receptors were obtained from an adult man with Graves' disease, either hyperthyroidism or ophthalmopathy (not recorded which).

The J gene is TRBJ1-1, the V gene TRBV29-1; D unclear. CDR1 and CDR2 (germline): SQVTM, ANQGSEA. The CDR3 has 12 amino acids. V lost 8 bases, J lost 6 bases, and 16 bases lay in between. The DNA of the CDR3 is TGCAGCTTGGTCAGAATCCATTCTGAAGCTTTCTTT. Amino acid sequence: CSLVRIHSEAFF.

The sample holds a few counts of this clonotype. The genes are TRBV6-5 and TRBJ1-3; no clear D gene. The V end lost 6 bases, the J end lost 0 bases, and 18 bases lay between the germline ends. The length of the CDR3 is 17 residues. Germline V CDR1 and CDR2: MNHEY, SVGAGI. The CDR3 protein is CASRPLVGSLSGNTIYF. CDR3 sequence (DNA): TGTGCCAGCAGACCCCTGGTCGGCAGCCTCTCTGGAAACACCATATATTTT.

The rearrangement links TRBV10-3 to TRBJ1-6; D gene unclear. The CDR3 runs to 16 residues. Germline V lookup: CDR1 ENHRY, CDR2 SYGVKD. The ends were cut back, 5 bases at V and 0 bases at J, with 11 bases in the middle. DNA of the CDR3: TGTGCCATCAGTCCGGACCTGAGCTCCTATAATTCACCCCTCCACTTT. Translation: CAISPDLSSYNSPLHF.

The rearrangement joins TRBV7-9 to TRBJ1-6; TRBD1 aligns across 12 bases. Unmatched junction bases numbered 11, after V lost 5 bases and J lost 9 bases. This CDR3 has 17 amino acids. CDR1 is SEHNR and CDR2 is FQNEAQ in the germline V gene (reference sequence). The CDR3 region is CASSNRDRGLAGSPLHF. Written as DNA, the CDR3 is TGTGCCAGCAGCAACCGGGACAGGGGGCTCGCGGGTTCACCCCTCCACTTT. The full variable domain, completed using reference TRBV7-9 and TRBJ1-6, is DTGVSQNPRHKITKRGQNVTFRCDPISEHNRLYWYRQTLGQGPEFLTYFQNEAQLEKSRLLSDRFSAERPKGSFSTLEIQRTEQGDSAMYLCASSNRDRGLAGSPLHFGNGTRLTVT.

This clonotype was found once. Because the CDR3's place on the DNA is in doubt, the DNA is left out and the CDR3 is given as listed by TCRdb. The chain joins TRBV29-1 to TRBJ1-2. The germline CDR1 and CDR2 sequences are SQVTM and ANQGSEA. The CDR3 is 19 residues long, ends included. The CDR3 sequence is CSAKNTEAFFGPRRYGYTF.

CDR3 nucleotide sequence: TGCAGTGCTAGGCGCAGGGGCAGGACCTATGGCTACACCTTC. Its translation: CSARRRGRTYGYTF. The chain employs TRBV20-1 and TRBJ1-2; D perhaps matches TRBD1 (6 bases). Germline assignment: CDR1 DFQATT and CDR2 SNEGSKA (reference sequence). The CDR3 contains 14 residues. The V end was cut by 3 bases, the J end by 4 bases, with 15 bases between.

This clonotype has a single count. A junction boundary mismatches the germline segment, possibly from a read error. Written as DNA, the CDR3 is TGTGCCTGGAGTAGCGGTCGGAAGAACACTGAAGCTTTCTTT. It yields the protein CAWSSGRKNTEAFF. The chain recombines TRBV10-1 with TRBJ1-1; D remains ambiguous. Germline assignment: CDR1 WNHNN and CDR2 SYGVQD (reference sequence). This CDR3 is 14 amino acids long.

The chain combines TRBV29-1 with TRBJ1-5, with D maybe TRBD1 (5 bases). V lost 4 bases, J lost 4 bases, and 14 bases lay in between. Germline-derived CDR1 and CDR2 are SQVTM and ANQGSEA. The CDR3 loop spans 14 amino acids. CDR3 nucleotide sequence: TGCAGCGTTGTTTCTTCGGGGGTTAATCAGCCCCAGCATTTT. This sequence encodes CSVVSSGVNQPQHF.

A few counts support this clonotype. The chain carries TRBV2 and TRBJ1-5; TRBD1 agrees at 12 bases. The CDR3 is 15 residues long. Germline loops: CDR1 SNHLY, CDR2 FYNNEI. J gave up 4 bases and V 6 bases, and 4 bases lay outside the gene matches. As DNA, the CDR3 is TGTGCCAGCAGGGGGACAGGGGGCGAAAATCAGCCCCAGCATTTT. Its protein is CASRGTGGENQPQHF.

This clonotype was observed at least ten times. This chain connects TRBV25-1 to TRBJ1-2; 7 nucleotides line up with TRBD1. The CDR3 covers 15 residues. Germline V gene data show CDR1 as MGHDK and CDR2 as SYGVNS. V trimming: 4 bases; J trimming: 1 base; junction bases outside the gene matches: 6. The CDR3 reads CASSGGTAINYGYTF. The CDR3 DNA follows: TGTGCCAGCAGTGGAGGGACAGCGATTAACTATGGCTACACCTTC.

This clonotype was recorded many times. The chain carries TRBV7-2 and TRBJ1-6; a weak D match, TRBD1 (5 bases). V gave up 4 bases and J gave up 10 bases, with 11 bases separating them. This CDR3 comprises 13 residues. Germline V gene data show CDR1 as SGHTA and CDR2 as FQGNSA. The CDR3 loop is CASSSRDSSPLHF. The DNA for the CDR3 is TGTGCCAGCAGCTCCAGAGACAGCTCACCCCTCCACTTT.

This clonotype came up once. V and J are TRBV2 and TRBJ1-2, with D uncertain. The CDR3 covers 13 residues. V was pared by 3 bases and J by 5 bases, with 10 bases between. Germline values: CDR1 SNHLY, CDR2 FYNNEI. The CDR3, as DNA: TGTGCCAGCAGTGATCTGACGGATTATGGCTACACCTTC. Its protein is CASSDLTDYGYTF.

This sequence joins TRBV19 and TRBJ2-7; 9 bases line up with TRBD1. The junction had 9 bases not matched to a gene; V was cut back by 8 bases and J by 4 bases. The germline gives CDR1 LNHDA, CDR2 SQIVND (reference sequence). The CDR3 is 14 amino acids. The CDR3 loop is CASRTGQGVYEQYF. The CDR3 nucleotides read TGTGCCAGTCGTACGGGACAGGGTGTGTACGAGCAGTACTTC. Drawing the rest from reference TRBV19 and TRBJ2-7, the complete variable domain is DGGITQSPKYLFRKEGQNVTLSCEQNLNHDAMYWYRQDPGQGLRLIYYSQIVNDFQKGDIAEGYSVSREKKESFPLTVTSAQKNPTAFYLCASRTGQGVYEQYFGPGTRLTVT.

This clonotype was observed a few times. The chain carries TRBV15 and TRBJ1-2, with 12 nucleotides matching TRBD1. V trimming: 5 bases; J trimming: 7 bases; junction bases outside the gene matches: 5. The germline V gene has CDR1 LNHNV and CDR2 YYDKDF (reference sequence). The CDR3 is 14 amino acids. CDR3 amino acids: CATSRDRGRRGYTF. The CDR3 nucleotides are TGTGCCACCAGCCGGGACAGGGGGCGGCGTGGCTACACCTTC.

This clonotype was observed at least ten times. This chain uses TRBV15 with TRBJ1-4; D is uncertain. The V gene's germline CDR1 is LNHNV and CDR2 YYDKDF (reference sequence). This CDR3 has 15 amino acids. V dropped 1 base and J dropped 7 bases, with 13 bases sitting between them. CDR3 nucleotide sequence: TGTGCCACCAGCAGAGTAGGGTTTGGGAGTGAAAAACTGTTTTTT. This codes for CATSRVGFGSEKLFF.

The chain combines TRBV12-3 or TRBV12-4 with TRBJ1-1; a weak D match, TRBD1 (6 bases). The length of the CDR3 is 16 residues. Trimming removed 1 base from V and 8 bases from J, with 20 bases in between. The CDR3 here is CASSLGQGHTRWEAFF. CDR3 bases: TGTGCCAGCAGTTTAGGGCAGGGACACACCCGATGGGAAGCTTTCTTT.

This clonotype was observed many times. This chain connects TRBV2 to TRBJ1-1; tentatively, D is TRBD1 (5 bases). The V end was cut by 6 bases, the J end by 5 bases, with 16 bases between. CDR3 size: 14 residues. Germline values: CDR1 SNHLY, CDR2 FYNNEI. CDR3 nucleotide sequence: TGTGCCAGCAGCGGACAACCGGTTGGGACTGAAGCTTTCTTT. Translating gives CASSGQPVGTEAFF.

The chain couples TRBV7-9 to TRBJ1-5, with 7 bases that match TRBD1. Germline V gene data show CDR1 as SEHNR and CDR2 as FQNEAQ (reference sequence). V shed 5 bases, J shed 7 bases, and the junction held 2 bases outside the gene matches. This CDR3 is 12 amino acids long. CDR3 region: CASSRQGQPQHF. The CDR3 DNA reads as TGTGCCAGCAGCCGACAGGGACAGCCCCAGCATTTT.

V usage is TRBV2 and J usage is TRBJ1-5; D unresolved. Germline-derived CDR1 and CDR2 are SNHLY and FYNNEI. Deletions cut 4 bases from V and 2 bases from J, with 9 bases between. This CDR3 contains 14 residues. In nucleotides, the CDR3 is TGTGCCAGCAGTGTCGGGATGCGCAATCAGCCCCAGCATTTT. It specifies CASSVGMRNQPQHF.

The chain is built from TRBV10-3 and TRBJ1-2; maybe TRBD1 (6 bases). Per germline, CDR1 ENHRY and CDR2 SYGVKD. The CDR3 has 14 amino acids. With 3 bases removed from V and 8 bases from J, the gap between germline ends came to 16 bases. The CDR3 DNA sequence: TGTGCCATCAGTGATCACAGGGTTTTATACGGCTACACCTTC. It specifies CAISDHRVLYGYTF.

There are a few counts of this clonotype. This chain connects TRBV19 to TRBJ2-7; D may correspond to TRBD1 or TRBD2 (5 bases each). The CDR3 extends over 13 amino acids. Germline CDR1 LNHDA, CDR2 SQIVND (reference sequence). Trimming shortened V by 4 bases and J by 4 bases, and 11 bases separated the two germline ends. CDR3 in amino acids: CASSRDRKYEQYF. Here the CDR3 DNA reads TGTGCCAGTAGTAGGGACCGAAAATACGAGCAGTACTTC.

The chain employs TRBV25-1 and TRBJ1-6, with 7 bases that match TRBD1. The CDR3 length is 16 residues. The J segment lost 9 bases and the V segment lost 2 bases, leaving 10 bases of the junction unmatched. Germline CDR1 MGHDK, CDR2 SYGVNS. The CDR3 nucleotides read TGTGCCAGCAGTGAAGCCTTCGGGACAGCGGGTTCACCCCTCCACTTT. Its translation: CASSEAFGTAGSPLHF.

The chain links TRBV7-9 to TRBJ2-5; 12 bases are a match to TRBD2. The V segment lost 3 bases and the J segment 4 bases; nucleotides outside the gene matches: 6. This CDR3 has 16 residues. Germline CDR1 and CDR2: SEHNR and FQNEAQ (reference sequence). CDR3 region: CASSFESGLAGETQYF. In DNA, the CDR3 is TGTGCCAGCAGCTTCGAATCGGGACTAGCGGGAGAGACCCAGTACTTC.

This chain uses TRBV6-5 with TRBJ1-2; D unresolved. This CDR3 contains 14 residues. V was trimmed by 7 bases and J by 3 bases, leaving 15 bases between them. In germline, CDR1 is MNHEY, CDR2 SVGAGI. This CDR3 is CASTPDREYYGYTF. Written as DNA, the CDR3 is TGTGCCAGCACCCCGGACCGAGAATACTATGGCTACACCTTC.

This clonotype was detected a few times. V and J are TRBV20-1 and TRBJ2-7; 9 positions match TRBD2. V was clipped by 3 bases and J by 3 bases; unmatched bases: 6. The CDR3 is made up of 14 amino acids. Germline V gene data show CDR1 as DFQATT and CDR2 as SNEGSKA (reference sequence). The CDR3 DNA sequence: TGCAGTGCTAGTCCATTAGCGGGAGACTACGAGCAGTACTTC. It translates to CSASPLAGDYEQYF.

The chain employs TRBV6-5 and TRBJ1-1; 8 positions agree with TRBD1. The germline V gene encodes CDR1 MNHEY and CDR2 SVGAGI. CDR3 length: 13 amino acids. J lost 4 bases, V lost 7 bases, and 5 bases had no gene match. The CDR3 DNA sequence: TGTGCCAGCACAGGGGGCGCGGGCACTGAAGCTTTCTTT. This encodes CASTGGAGTEAFF.

This clonotype has ten or more counts. This sequence joins TRBV7-9 and TRBJ1-6; TRBD1 agrees at 7 bases. The CDR3 length is 14 residues. V lost 5 bases to trimming and J lost 7 bases; unmatched junction nucleotides: 5. Germline loops: CDR1 SEHNR, CDR2 FQNEAQ (reference sequence). CDR3 nucleotides: TGTGCCAGCAGCCTTCTGGGACAGAATTCACCCCTCCACTTT. Translating it yields CASSLLGQNSPLHF. Full variable domain (missing parts from reference TRBV7-9 and TRBJ1-6): DTGVSQNPRHKITKRGQNVTFRCDPISEHNRLYWYRQTLGQGPEFLTYFQNEAQLEKSRLLSDRFSAERPKGSFSTLEIQRTEQGDSAMYLCASSLLGQNSPLHFGNGTRLTVT.

The chain employs TRBV29-1 and TRBJ2-5; D possibly matches TRBD1 or TRBD2 (6 bases each). The CDR3 totals 15 residues. V lost 6 bases and J 2 bases, leaving 19 bases between the germline ends. Germline V lookup: CDR1 SQVTM, CDR2 ANQGSEA. The CDR3 is CSVARGDLRQETQYF. In DNA form, the CDR3 reads TGCAGCGTGGCAAGGGGGGACCTGAGGCAAGAGACCCAGTACTTC. Drawing the rest from reference TRBV29-1 and TRBJ2-5, the complete variable domain is SAVISQKPSRDICQRGTSLTIQCQVDSQVTMMFWYRQQPGQSLTLIATANQGSEATYESGFVIDKFPISRPNLTFSTLTVSNMSPEDSSIYLCSVARGDLRQETQYFGPGTRLLVL.

This clonotype was detected a few times. The gene calls are TRBV29-1 and TRBJ1-2; 7 bases fit TRBD1. The germline CDR1 and CDR2 sequences are SQVTM and ANQGSEA. CDR3 size: 11 residues. Trimming cost V 8 bases and J 3 bases; bases outside gene matches: 3. CDR3 coding DNA: TGCAGCTTTGGGACAGACTATGGCTACACCTTC. This gives the protein CSFGTDYGYTF.

The chain has TRBV29-1 and TRBJ2-6, with TRBD1 identical over 12 bases. This CDR3 has 19 residues. Trimming removed 3 bases from V and 0 bases from J; junction bases left unmatched: 9. Germline CDR1 reads SQVTM; CDR2 reads ANQGSEA. For the CDR3, the DNA is TGCAGCGTTGATCTCACCGGGACAGGGGGCGGCTCTGGGGCCAACGTCCTGACTTTC. Translated: CSVDLTGTGGGSGANVLTF. Filled out from reference TRBV29-1 and TRBJ2-6, the complete variable domain reads SAVISQKPSRDICQRGTSLTIQCQVDSQVTMMFWYRQQPGQSLTLIATANQGSEATYESGFVIDKFPISRPNLTFSTLTVSNMSPEDSSIYLCSVDLTGTGGGSGANVLTFGAGSRLTVL.

This clonotype was picked up one time. The chain recombines TRBV10-3 with TRBJ1-1; 8 bases map to TRBD1. Germline V gene sequence: CDR1 ENHRY, CDR2 SYGVKD. The junction had 6 bases not matched to a gene; V was cut back by 2 bases and J by 4 bases. The length of the CDR3 is 15 residues. The CDR3 reads CAISEQGAGGTEAFF. The CDR3 DNA follows: TGTGCCATCAGTGAGCAGGGGGCAGGGGGCACTGAAGCTTTCTTT.

This clonotype has only one observation. J is TRBJ1-1 and V is TRBV11-2; no clear D gene. Per germline, CDR1 SGHAT and CDR2 FQNNGV. V lost 3 bases and J 4 bases, leaving 12 bases between the germline ends. CDR3 size: 14 residues. The CDR3 region is CASSFAERGTEAFF. CDR3 DNA: TGTGCCAGCAGCTTTGCGGAGCGGGGCACTGAAGCTTTCTTT. Using reference TRBV11-2 and TRBJ1-1 for the parts outside the CDR3, the full variable domain is EAGVAQSPRYKIIEKRQSVAFWCNPISGHATLYWYQQILGQGPKLLIQFQNNGVVDDSQLPKDRFSAERLKGVDSTLKIQPAKLEDSAVYLCASSFAERGTEAFFGQGTRLTVV.